The rows below give T cell receptor beta chains drawn from one sample of a study of blood T cell repertoires in COVID-19. Clones were sequenced by immunoSEQ multiplex PCR, and TCRdb holds only the in-frame ones, with some missing. The data show about 150,000 clones, with 80% to 90% seen just once and 13% held by the top ten. The sample comprised peripheral blood. The source of these receptors is a man aged 18 to 29 with COVID-19, enrolled during active disease. The CDR3 runs from the conserved cysteine through the conserved F or W. Fields, in order: J gene, D gene, V gene, clone size, CDR3 DNA, CDR3 protein. D genes are given only for firm matches. Expanded clones are given a class, and other clones once, few, many or no size at all.

TRBJ1-2	NA	TRBV7-8	NA	TGTGCCAGCAGCTTAGCGGTGGTGGAGGGAGTTAACTATGGCTACACCTTC	CASSLAVVEGVNYGYTF
TRBJ2-2	NA	TRBV5-4	NA	TGTGCCAGCAGCTTGGAAGGGGTACGGGCCGGGGAGCTGTTTTTT	CASSLEGVRAGELFF
TRBJ1-4	NA	TRBV21-1	NA	TGTGCCAGCAGCCCATTTAAGAGACGGGACAGGGTGCAAGAAAAACTGTTTTTT	CASSPFKRRDRVQEKLFF
TRBJ1-2	TRBD1	TRBV30	NA	TGTGCCTGGACCCTTAGCGCAGGGGGCGGCTACACCTTC	CAWTLSAGGGYTF
TRBJ2-7	NA	TRBV13	NA	TGTGCCAGCACCATGGGGAGCCACGAGCAGTACTTC	CASTMGSHEQYF
TRBJ2-1	TRBD1	TRBV14	NA	TGTGCCAGCAGCCGCACGCCGGGACAGATATACAATGAGCAGTTCTTC	CASSRTPGQIYNEQFF
TRBJ2-3	TRBD2	TRBV24-1	once	TGTGCCACCAGTGATCCCGGGACTAGCCGCTTTTCGCAGTATTTT	CATSDPGTSRFSQYF
TRBJ2-1	NA	TRBV5-1	NA	TGCGCCAGCAGCTTCACTAGCATAGATGAGCAGTTCTTC	CASSFTSIDEQFF
TRBJ2-2	TRBD1	TRBV3-1/TRBV3-2	NA	TGTGCCAGCAGCCATTACAGGGGCGCGCGTACCGGGGAGCTGTTTTTT	CASSHYRGARTGELFF
TRBJ2-7	TRBD1	TRBV19	NA	TGTGCCAGTAGTAAGAGGACAGGGGCCTACGAGCAGTACTTC	CASSKRTGAYEQYF
TRBJ2-5	NA	TRBV9	NA	TGTGCCAGCAGCCTAGGAAGGAAGGAGGGCAGAGCGGAGACCCAGTACTTC	CASSLGRKEGRAETQYF
TRBJ1-3	NA	TRBV15	NA	TGTGCCACCAGCGGGGGGAGCTCTGGAAACACCATATATTTT	CATSGGSSGNTIYF
TRBJ1-5	NA	TRBV5-8	NA	TGTGCCAGCAGCTTGTGGCAGGGCATGAGCAATCAGCCCCAGCATTTT	CASSLWQGMSNQPQHF
TRBJ2-2	NA	TRBV7-2	NA	TGTGCCAGCAGCCCACCGGGTGCACTCACCGGGGAGCTGTTTTTT	CASSPPGALTGELFF
TRBJ2-1	TRBD2	TRBV11-3	NA	TGTGCCAGCAGTCTCCAGCGGGAGAAATGGAACAATGAGCAGTTCTTC	CASSLQREKWNNEQFF
TRBJ2-5	NA	TRBV27	NA	TGTGCCAGCAGTGACAGCCAAGAGACCCAGTACTTC	CASSDSQETQYF
TRBJ2-7	NA	TRBV4-1	NA	TGCGCCAGCAGCCAAGGACAGACTTACTACGAGCAGTACTTC	CASSQGQTYYEQYF
TRBJ2-3	TRBD2	TRBV6-5	NA	TGTGCCAGCAGTTACGATTGGGGGGGGAGGACAGATACGCAGTATTTT	CASSYDWGGRTDTQYF
TRBJ1-2	TRBD1	TRBV5-1	NA	TGCGCCAGCAGCTCCGGGACAGGGTTCTATGGCTACACCTTC	CASSSGTGFYGYTF
TRBJ2-7	TRBD2	TRBV6-2/TRBV6-3	NA	TGTGCCAGCAGTTACGGACTAGCGGCGTACGAGCAGTACTTC	CASSYGLAAYEQYF
TRBJ2-1	TRBD2	TRBV7-9	few	TGTGCCATCGGCGGGAGAACCTACAATGAGCAGTTCTTC	CAIGGRTYNEQFF
TRBJ2-3	TRBD2	TRBV4-3	NA	TGCGCCAGCAGCCAAGTTCCTAGCGGGAGTTATGATACGCAGTATTTT	CASSQVPSGSYDTQYF
TRBJ2-7	TRBD2	TRBV30	NA	TGTGCCTGGAGTCGGGGGGGGACGGTGGCCTACGAGCAGTACTTC	CAWSRGGTVAYEQYF